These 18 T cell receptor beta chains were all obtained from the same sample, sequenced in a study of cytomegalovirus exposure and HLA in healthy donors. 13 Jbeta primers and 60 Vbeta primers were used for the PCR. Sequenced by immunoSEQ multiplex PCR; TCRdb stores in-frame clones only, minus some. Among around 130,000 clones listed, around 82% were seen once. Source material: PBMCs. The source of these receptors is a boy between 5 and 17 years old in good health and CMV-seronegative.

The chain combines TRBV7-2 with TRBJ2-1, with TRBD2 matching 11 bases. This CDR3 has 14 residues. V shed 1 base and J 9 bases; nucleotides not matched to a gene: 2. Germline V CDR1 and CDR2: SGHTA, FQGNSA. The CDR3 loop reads CASSLVLAGVEQFF. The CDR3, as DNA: TGTGCCAGCAGCTTAGTACTAGCGGGGGTTGAGCAGTTCTTC. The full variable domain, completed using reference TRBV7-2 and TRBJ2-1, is GAGVSQSPSNKVTEKGKDVELRCDPISGHTALYWYRQSLGQGLEFLIYFQGNSAPDKSGLPSDRFSAERTGGSVSTLTIQRTQQEDSAVYLCASSLVLAGVEQFFGPGTRLTVL.

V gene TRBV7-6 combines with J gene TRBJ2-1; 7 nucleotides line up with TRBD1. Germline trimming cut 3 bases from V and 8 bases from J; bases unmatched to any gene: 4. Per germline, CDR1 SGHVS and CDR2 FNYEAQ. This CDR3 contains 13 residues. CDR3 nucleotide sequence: TGTGCCAGCAGCTTCGGGGACAGTTATGAGCAGTTCTTC. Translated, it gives CASSFGDSYEQFF.

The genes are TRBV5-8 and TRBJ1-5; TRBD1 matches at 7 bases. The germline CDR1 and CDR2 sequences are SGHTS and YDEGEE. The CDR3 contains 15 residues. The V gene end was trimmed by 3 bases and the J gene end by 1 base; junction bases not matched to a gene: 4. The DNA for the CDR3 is TGTGCCAGCAGCTCCGAACAGGGGAGCAATCAGCCCCAGCATTTT. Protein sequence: CASSSEQGSNQPQHF.

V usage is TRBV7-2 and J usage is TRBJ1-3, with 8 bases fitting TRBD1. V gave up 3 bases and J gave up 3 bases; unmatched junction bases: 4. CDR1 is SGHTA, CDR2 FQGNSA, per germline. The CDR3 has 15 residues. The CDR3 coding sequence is TGTGCCAGCAGCTTCGATGGACAGGGTGGAAACACCATATATTTT. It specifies CASSFDGQGGNTIYF.

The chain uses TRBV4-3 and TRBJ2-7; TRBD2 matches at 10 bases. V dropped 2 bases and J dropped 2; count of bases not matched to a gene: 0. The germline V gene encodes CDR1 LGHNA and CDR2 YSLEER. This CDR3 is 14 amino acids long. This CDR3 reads CASSQLAGAYEQYF. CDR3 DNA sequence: TGCGCCAGCAGCCAACTAGCGGGAGCCTACGAGCAGTACTTC.

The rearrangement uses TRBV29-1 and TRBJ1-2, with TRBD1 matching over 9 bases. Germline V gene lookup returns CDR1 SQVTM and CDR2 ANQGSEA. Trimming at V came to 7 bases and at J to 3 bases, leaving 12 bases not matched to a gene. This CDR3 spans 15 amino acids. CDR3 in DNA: TGCAGCGGTACAGGGGGCCCAGCCGATTACTATGGCTACACCTTC. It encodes CSGTGGPADYYGYTF.

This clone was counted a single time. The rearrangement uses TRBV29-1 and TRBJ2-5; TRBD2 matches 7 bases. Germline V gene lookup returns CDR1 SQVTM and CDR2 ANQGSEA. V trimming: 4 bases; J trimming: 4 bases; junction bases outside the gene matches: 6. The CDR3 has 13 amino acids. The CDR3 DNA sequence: TGCAGCGTTGGTAGGCTAGCGGTAGAGACCCAGTACTTC. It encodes CSVGRLAVETQYF.

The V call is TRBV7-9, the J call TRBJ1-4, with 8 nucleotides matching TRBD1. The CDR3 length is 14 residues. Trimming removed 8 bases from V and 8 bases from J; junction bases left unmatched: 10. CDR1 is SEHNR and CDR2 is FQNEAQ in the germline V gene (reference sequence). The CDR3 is CASGTGTGYEKLFF. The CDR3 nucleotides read TGTGCCAGCGGGACAGGAACGGGTTACGAAAAACTGTTTTTT.

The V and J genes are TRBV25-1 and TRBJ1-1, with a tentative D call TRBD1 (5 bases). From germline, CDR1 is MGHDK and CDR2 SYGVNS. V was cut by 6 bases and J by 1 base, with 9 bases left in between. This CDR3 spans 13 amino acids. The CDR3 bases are TGTGCCAGCAGGCCAACAGGGAACACTGAAGCTTTCTTT. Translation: CASRPTGNTEAFF.

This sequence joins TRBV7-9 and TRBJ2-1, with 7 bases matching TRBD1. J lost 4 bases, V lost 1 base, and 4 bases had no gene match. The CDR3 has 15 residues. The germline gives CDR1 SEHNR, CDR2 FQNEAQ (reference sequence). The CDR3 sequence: CASSLEDRDYNEQFF. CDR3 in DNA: TGTGCCAGCAGCTTAGAAGACAGGGATTACAATGAGCAGTTCTTC.

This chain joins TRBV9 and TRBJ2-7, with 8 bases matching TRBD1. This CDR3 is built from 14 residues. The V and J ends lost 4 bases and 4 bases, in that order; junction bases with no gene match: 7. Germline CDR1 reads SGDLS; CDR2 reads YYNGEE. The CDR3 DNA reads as TGTGCCAGCAGCTCCGACAGGGGATTTTACGAGCAGTACTTC. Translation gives CASSSDRGFYEQYF.

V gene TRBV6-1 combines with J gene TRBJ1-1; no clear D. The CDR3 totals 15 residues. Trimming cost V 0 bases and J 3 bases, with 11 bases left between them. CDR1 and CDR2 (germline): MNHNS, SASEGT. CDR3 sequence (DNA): TGTGCCAGCAGTGAAGCCGGAATCGGGGACACTGAAGCTTTCTTT. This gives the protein CASSEAGIGDTEAFF.

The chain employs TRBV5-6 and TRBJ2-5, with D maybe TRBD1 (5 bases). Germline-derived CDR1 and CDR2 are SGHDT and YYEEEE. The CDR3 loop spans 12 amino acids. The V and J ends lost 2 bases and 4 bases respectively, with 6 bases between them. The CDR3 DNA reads TGTGCCAGCAGCTTTGGGGCAGAGACCCAGTACTTC. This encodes CASSFGAETQYF.

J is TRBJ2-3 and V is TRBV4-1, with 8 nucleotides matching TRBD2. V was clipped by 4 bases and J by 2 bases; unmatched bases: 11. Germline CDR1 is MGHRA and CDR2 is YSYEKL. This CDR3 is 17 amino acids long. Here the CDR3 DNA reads TGCGCCAGCAGCCCTGCGGGAGCGGGAGATCCCACAGATACGCAGTATTTT. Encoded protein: CASSPAGAGDPTDTQYF.

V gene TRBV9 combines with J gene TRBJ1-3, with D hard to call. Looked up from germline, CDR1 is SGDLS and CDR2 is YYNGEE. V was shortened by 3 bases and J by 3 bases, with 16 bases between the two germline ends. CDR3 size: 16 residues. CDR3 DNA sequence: TGTGCCAGCAGCGCCGATGTAGACTCCCATGGAAACACCATATATTTT. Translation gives CASSADVDSHGNTIYF. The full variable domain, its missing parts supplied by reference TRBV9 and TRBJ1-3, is DSGVTQTPKHLITATGQRVTLRCSPRSGDLSVYWYQQSLDQGLQFLIQYYNGEERAKGNILERFSAQQFPDLHSELNLSSLELGDSALYFCASSADVDSHGNTIYFGEGSWLTVV.

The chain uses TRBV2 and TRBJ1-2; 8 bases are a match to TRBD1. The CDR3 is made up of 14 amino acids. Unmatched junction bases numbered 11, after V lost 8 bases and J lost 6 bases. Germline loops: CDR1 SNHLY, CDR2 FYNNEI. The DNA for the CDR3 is TGTGCCAGCCTTCAGGGGGCAGGGAGGGATGGCTACACCTTC. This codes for CASLQGAGRDGYTF.

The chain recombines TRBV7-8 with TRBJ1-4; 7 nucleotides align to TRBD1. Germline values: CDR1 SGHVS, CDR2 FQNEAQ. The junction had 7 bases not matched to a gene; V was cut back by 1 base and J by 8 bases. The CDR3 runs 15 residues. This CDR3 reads CASSLDMTGREKLFF. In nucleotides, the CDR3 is TGTGCCAGCAGCTTAGATATGACAGGGCGGGAAAAACTGTTTTTT.

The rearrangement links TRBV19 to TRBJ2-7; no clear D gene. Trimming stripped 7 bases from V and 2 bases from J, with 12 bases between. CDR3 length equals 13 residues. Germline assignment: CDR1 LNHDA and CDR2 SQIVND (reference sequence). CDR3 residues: CASTEYSTYEQYF. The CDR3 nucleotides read TGTGCCAGTACCGAGTACTCGACCTACGAGCAGTACTTC.